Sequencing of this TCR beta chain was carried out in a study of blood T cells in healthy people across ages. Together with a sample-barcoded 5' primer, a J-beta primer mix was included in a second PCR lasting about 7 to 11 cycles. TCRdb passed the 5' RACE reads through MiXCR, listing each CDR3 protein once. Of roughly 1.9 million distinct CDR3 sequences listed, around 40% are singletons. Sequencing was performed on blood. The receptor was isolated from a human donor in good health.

CDR3 DNA: TGCAGCATCTTAGGGGGCATAGGTGGCTACACCTTC. Its protein product is CSILGGIGGYTF. The chain is built from TRBV29-1 and TRBJ1-2, with 7 bases lining up with TRBD1. In germline, CDR1 is SQVTM, CDR2 ANQGSEA. This CDR3 comprises 12 residues. The V gene end was trimmed by 8 bases and the J gene end by 7 bases; junction bases not matched to a gene: 10. Full variable domain (remainder filled in from reference TRBV29-1 and TRBJ1-2): SAVISQKPSRDICQRGTSLTIQCQVDSQVTMMFWYRQQPGQSLTLIATANQGSEATYESGFVIDKFPISRPNLTFSTLTVSNMSPEDSSIYLCSILGGIGGYTFGSGTRLTVV.